This TCR beta chain was retrieved from a study of blood T cell repertoires in COVID-19. The overall study: Donors in the United States, Italy and Spain gave samples during acute or convalescent COVID-19. From T cells, B-cell-depleted T cells, or PBMCs came the material, which was cDNA or gDNA.

Seattle enrolled patients during active infection and tracked them longitudinally. The CDR3 is made up of 14 amino acids. V was trimmed by 5 bases and J by 2 bases, leaving 13 bases between them. CDR1 is SGHTA, CDR2 FQGNSA, per germline. In the authors' workflow: Reference gene primer amplification yielded estimated nucleated cell counts. Profiling relied on immunoSEQ multiplex PCR, and the TCRdb table lists in-frame clones only, not all of them. The DNA was the basis for D and trimming; V, J and clone size are from that table. The data contain over 85,000 clones, roughly nine tenths of them singletons.

This clonotype originated in a woman between 50 and 59 years old with COVID-19, enrolled during active disease. Sequenced material: peripheral blood. The chain combines TRBV7-2 with TRBJ2-7; TRBD2 might be the D (5 bases). CDR3 in DNA: TGTGCCAGCAGCCAGCGGACTGATGCCTACGAGCAGTACTTC. It is translated as CASSQRTDAYEQYF.